The next 9 T cell receptor beta chains were all read from a single sample in a study of blood T cell repertoires in COVID-19. Assay: immunoSEQ multiplex PCR; the TCRdb copy retains only in-frame clones and omits some. The sample has some 150,000 clones, 75% to 90% seen once. The sample consisted of peripheral blood. These receptors all come from a woman aged 55-69 years with COVID-19, enrolled during active disease.

This clone showed up just once. The V and J genes are TRBV7-9 and TRBJ1-2, with 7 bases lining up with TRBD1. The CDR3 is 15 residues long. J was trimmed by 7 bases and V by 2 bases; bases with no gene match: 10. CDR1 is SEHNR, CDR2 FQNEAQ, per germline (reference sequence). The CDR3 spells CASSLLGQGEVGYTF. For the CDR3, the DNA is TGTGCCAGCAGCTTACTTGGCCAGGGGGAGGTTGGCTACACCTTC.

The genes are TRBV7-6 and TRBJ2-2; TRBD2 matches at 9 bases. J was trimmed by 5 bases and V by 0 bases; bases with no gene match: 4. CDR3 size: 16 residues. CDR1 and CDR2 (germline): SGHVS, FNYEAQ. The CDR3 DNA reads TGTGCCAGCAGCTTAGCTCTAGCGGGGCTGACCGGGGAGCTGTTTTTT. This translates into CASSLALAGLTGELFF.

This rearrangement joins TRBV3-1 (or the pseudogene TRBV3-2) to TRBJ1-2, with D uncertain. Germline V lookup: CDR1 LGHDT, CDR2 YNNKEL (reference sequence). CDR3 size: 16 residues. V was clipped by 0 bases and J by 0 bases, with 11 bases between them. Here the CDR3 reads CASSQDGKGANYGYTF. The CDR3 DNA reads as TGTGCCAGCAGCCAAGATGGGAAGGGAGCTAACTATGGCTACACCTTC.

V is TRBV24-1 and J is TRBJ1-6, with D unresolved. CDR1 and CDR2 (germline): KGHDR, SFDVKD. This CDR3 contains 13 residues. The V gene lost 7 bases and the J gene lost 3 bases, with 6 bases spanning the gap. CDR3 sequence: CATSEGYNSPLHF. The CDR3 DNA follows: TGTGCCACCAGCGAGGGCTATAATTCACCCCTCCACTTT.

V gene TRBV27 combines with J gene TRBJ1-2; 10 bases are shared with TRBD1. The CDR3 is 15 amino acids. The V segment lost 4 bases and the J segment 2 bases; nucleotides outside the gene matches: 4. Germline lookup yields CDR1 MNHEY and CDR2 SMNVEV (reference sequence). CDR3: CASSSGQGGNYGYTF. DNA for the CDR3: TGTGCCAGCAGTTCAGGACAGGGGGGGAACTATGGCTACACCTTC.

This CDR3 reads CASRNRQGRGEKLFF. The CDR3 DNA follows: TGTGCCAGCAGAAACCGACAGGGGAGAGGGGAAAAACTGTTTTTT. The chain joins TRBV5-6 to TRBJ1-4, with 8 bases that match TRBD1. Germline lookup yields CDR1 SGHDT and CDR2 YYEEEE. V shed 5 bases, J shed 8 bases, and the junction held 11 bases outside the gene matches. The CDR3 loop spans 15 amino acids.

This chain joins TRBV4-2 and TRBJ1-1; 7 nucleotides line up with TRBD1. There are 16 residues in the CDR3. Germline CDR1 is LGHNA and CDR2 is YNFKEQ. Trimming cost V 1 base and J 5 bases; bases outside gene matches: 10. The CDR3 reads CASSQAATGLLTEAFF. The CDR3 nucleotides read TGTGCCAGCAGCCAAGCTGCGACAGGGTTGCTTACTGAAGCTTTCTTT.

The J gene is TRBJ1-6, the V gene TRBV19; 8 bases match TRBD1. Germline V gene sequence: CDR1 LNHDA, CDR2 SQIVND (reference sequence). J lost 0 bases, V lost 5 bases, and 12 bases had no gene match. CDR3 size: 19 residues. CDR3 DNA sequence: TGTGCCAGTAGTGGTCCAGGGGGCAACTCTAGCTCCTATAATTCACCCCTCCACTTT. Its translation: CASSGPGGNSSSYNSPLHF.

This chain joins TRBV7-3 and TRBJ2-3; 8 bases match TRBD2. The length of the CDR3 is 17 residues. Germline CDR1 and CDR2: SGHTA and FQGTGA. The junction had 9 bases not matched to a gene; V was cut back by 1 base and J by 3 bases. CDR3 residues: CASSLMSAAGATDTQYF. CDR3 nucleotides: TGTGCCAGCAGCTTAATGTCGGCAGCGGGGGCGACAGATACGCAGTATTTT.